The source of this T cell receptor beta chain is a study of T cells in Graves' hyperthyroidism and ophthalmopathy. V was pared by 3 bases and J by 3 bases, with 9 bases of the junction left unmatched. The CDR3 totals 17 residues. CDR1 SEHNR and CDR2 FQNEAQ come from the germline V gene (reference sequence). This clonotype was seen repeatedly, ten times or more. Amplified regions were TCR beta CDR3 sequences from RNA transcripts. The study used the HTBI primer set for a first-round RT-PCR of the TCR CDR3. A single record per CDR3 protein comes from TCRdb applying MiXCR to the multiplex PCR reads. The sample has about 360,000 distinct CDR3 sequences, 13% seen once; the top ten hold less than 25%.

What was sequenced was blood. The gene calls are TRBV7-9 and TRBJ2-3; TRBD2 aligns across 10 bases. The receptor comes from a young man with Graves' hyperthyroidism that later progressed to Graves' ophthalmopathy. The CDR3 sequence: CASSFTRLAGVTDTQYF. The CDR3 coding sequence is TGTGCCAGCAGCTTTACTCGTCTAGCGGGGGTGACAGATACGCAGTATTTT.